Listed here are 17 T cell receptor beta chains from one sample, sequenced in a study of T cell clonotyping in hematopoietic cell transplantation. Generated by immunoSEQ multiplex PCR, the TCRdb table keeps only in-frame clones and is missing some. Altogether some 930 clones are present, around 77% being singletons, with the ten largest covering 12%. The specimen was PBMCs, collected 30 days after allogeneic stem cell transplant. All receptors derive from a female patient in her 30s who had an allogeneic stem cell transplant, so the T cells may come from the graft donor. Some clones in this sample may be carry-over from other donors' samples.

This chain joins TRBV18 and TRBJ2-7, with a tentative D call TRBD1 (6 bases). Trimming shortened V by 6 bases and J by 4 bases, and 13 bases separated the two germline ends. Germline V gives CDR1 KGHSH, CDR2 LQKENI. The CDR3 extends over 13 amino acids. In DNA form, the CDR3 reads TGTGCCAGCTCCCTAACGACAGGTTACGAGCAGTACTTC. Its protein product is CASSLTTGYEQYF.

The V gene is TRBV6-5, the J gene TRBJ2-1; 8 bases line up with TRBD2. Germline V gene sequence: CDR1 MNHEY, CDR2 SVGAGI. Losses at the gene ends were 6 bases for V and 6 bases for J; bases not matched to a gene: 10. The CDR3 loop spans 15 amino acids. For the CDR3, the DNA is TGTGCCAGCAGCCTTTCGGGGGGGGTCGGCAATGAGCAGTTCTTC. Translation: CASSLSGGVGNEQFF.

This chain links TRBV2 with TRBJ1-6, with 9 positions matching TRBD1. The CDR3 sequence is 15 residues long. Germline-derived CDR1 and CDR2 are SNHLY and FYNNEI. Trimming removed 6 bases from V and 7 bases from J; junction bases left unmatched: 7. This chain's CDR3 is CASRPSGTGNSPLHF. CDR3 nucleotides: TGTGCCAGCAGACCGTCCGGGACAGGGAATTCACCCCTCCACTTT.

J is TRBJ2-1 and V is TRBV29-1; 7 bases are a match to TRBD1. The V segment lost 0 bases and the J segment 0 bases; nucleotides outside the gene matches: 5. Looked up from germline, CDR1 is SQVTM and CDR2 is ANQGSEA. The CDR3 covers 16 residues. The CDR3, as DNA: TGCAGCGTTGAAGACCCGGGACAGAGCTCCTACAATGAGCAGTTCTTC. Its protein is CSVEDPGQSSYNEQFF.

The V and J genes are TRBV9 and TRBJ1-2, with D maybe TRBD1 (6 bases). The germline V gene has CDR1 SGDLS and CDR2 YYNGEE. This CDR3 is 20 amino acids long. The V end was cut by 0 bases, the J end by 6 bases, with 30 bases between. In nucleotides, the CDR3 is TGTGCCAGCAGCGTAGCTGACACGAAAGGGGGAGAAACCGAAACTCATGGCTACACCTTC. Its translation: CASSVADTKGGETETHGYTF.

J is TRBJ2-5 and V is TRBV10-2, with TRBD2 matching over 9 bases. CDR1 WSHSY and CDR2 SAAADI come from the germline V gene. The CDR3 spans 13 residues. V lost 7 bases, J lost 5 bases, and 5 bases stayed unmatched. The CDR3 protein is CASMLAGMETQYF. The CDR3 DNA reads as TGCGCCAGCATGCTAGCGGGGATGGAGACCCAGTACTTC.

The V gene is TRBV2, the J gene TRBJ1-2; D ambiguous. Per germline, CDR1 SNHLY and CDR2 FYNNEI. Deletions cut 8 bases from V and 8 bases from J, with 15 bases between. This CDR3 has 12 amino acids. The CDR3 sequence: CASERPRGGYTF. The CDR3 nucleotides read TGTGCCAGCGAGAGACCCAGAGGAGGCTACACCTTC. Full variable domain (outside the CDR3, taken from reference TRBV2 and TRBJ1-2): EPEVTQTPSHQVTQMGQEVILRCVPISNHLYFYWYRQILGQKVEFLVSFYNNEISEKSEIFDDQFSVERPDGSNFTLKIRSTKLEDSAMYFCASERPRGGYTFGSGTRLTVV.

The V call is TRBV15, the J call TRBJ1-2; tentative D call: TRBD1 (5 bases). The CDR3 totals 15 residues. The germline CDR1 and CDR2 sequences are LNHNV and YYDKDF (reference sequence). V gave up 0 bases and J gave up 3 bases, with 11 bases separating them. This chain's CDR3 is CATSRDKGTDYGYTF. Written as DNA, the CDR3 is TGTGCCACCAGCAGAGATAAGGGGACGGACTATGGCTACACCTTC.

The CDR3 DNA reads as TGTGCCAGCAGCGTAGCTCCCCATGAGCAGTTCTTC. Translated, it gives CASSVAPHEQFF. The rearrangement joins TRBV9 to TRBJ2-1; D remains ambiguous. The CDR3 consists of 12 residues. V was trimmed by 0 bases and J by 8 bases, leaving 6 bases between them. Germline CDR1 and CDR2: SGDLS and YYNGEE. The whole variable domain, filled in from reference TRBV9 and TRBJ2-1, reads DSGVTQTPKHLITATGQRVTLRCSPRSGDLSVYWYQQSLDQGLQFLIQYYNGEERAKGNILERFSAQQFPDLHSELNLSSLELGDSALYFCASSVAPHEQFFGPGTRLTVL.

This clone was seen a few times. The J gene is TRBJ1-5, the V gene TRBV10-2; no clear D. The germline V gene has CDR1 WSHSY and CDR2 SAAADI. CDR3 size: 15 residues. The V and J ends lost 8 bases and 0 bases respectively, with 14 bases between them. CDR3 bases: TGCGCCAGCGGTGGGGAGATTTATAGCAATCAGCCCCAGCATTTT. It specifies CASGGEIYSNQPQHF.

This rearrangement joins TRBV18 to TRBJ2-1, with 8 nucleotides matching TRBD2. This CDR3 comprises 15 residues. V dropped 10 bases and J dropped 3; count of bases not matched to a gene: 11. The germline V gene encodes CDR1 KGHSH and CDR2 LQKENI. The CDR3 DNA sequence: TGTGCCACCTCCTTAGCGGGGTTTAACTACAATGAGCAGTTCTTC. Encoded protein: CATSLAGFNYNEQFF.

The genes are TRBV6-1 and TRBJ1-2; the D is unclear. Germline assignment: CDR1 MNHNS and CDR2 SASEGT. The CDR3 has 14 residues. With 3 bases removed from V and 2 bases from J, the gap between germline ends came to 10 bases. The CDR3 DNA reads TGTGCCAGCAGTGACCTGAGGGCCAACTATGGCTACACCTTC. It codes for CASSDLRANYGYTF.

The chain links TRBV4-1 to TRBJ1-1; TRBD1 aligns across 8 bases. With 0 bases clipped from V and 4 bases from J, the junction kept 4 bases outside the gene matches. The CDR3 has 15 residues. Germline CDR1 and CDR2: MGHRA and YSYEKL. The CDR3 DNA is TGCGCCAGCAGCCAAGAGAACAGGGGGGGCACTGAAGCTTTCTTT. Its protein product is CASSQENRGGTEAFF.

The rearrangement joins TRBV7-7 to TRBJ2-1; 10 bases fit TRBD2. Losses at the gene ends were 2 bases for V and 6 bases for J; bases not matched to a gene: 4. Germline V gives CDR1 SSHAT, CDR2 FNYEAQ (reference sequence). The CDR3 is 15 amino acids. The CDR3 nucleotides are TGTGCCAGCAGCTTAAGTGTAGCGGGGGGCAATGAGCAGTTCTTC. Translating gives CASSLSVAGGNEQFF.

This chain connects TRBV7-2 to TRBJ1-5; D gene ambiguous. Trimming pared 2 bases from V and 6 bases from J, leaving 5 bases between. The length of the CDR3 is 12 residues. Per germline, CDR1 SGHTA and CDR2 FQGNSA. As DNA, the CDR3 is TGTGCCAGCAGCTTATCCACTCAGCCCCAGCATTTT. Its protein product is CASSLSTQPQHF.

CDR3 sequence reads: CASSLGSRDGKYSPLHF. Written as DNA, the CDR3 is TGTGCCAGCAGCTTAGGCTCCCGGGACGGCAAGTATTCACCCCTCCACTTT. The chain employs TRBV13 and TRBJ1-6, with a weak D call TRBD1 (5 bases). The CDR3 length is 17 residues. Germline V lookup: CDR1 PRHDT, CDR2 FYEKMQ (reference sequence). V was cut by 0 bases and J by 8 bases, with 17 bases left in between.

In nucleotides, the CDR3 is TGTGCCAGCAGCCCGGGACACCAGAACACTGAAGCTTTCTTT. Its translation is CASSPGHQNTEAFF. The genes are TRBV7-3 and TRBJ1-1, with D perhaps TRBD1 (6 bases). Trimming removed 5 bases at V and 1 base at J, with 11 bases between. This CDR3 spans 14 amino acids. From germline, CDR1 is SGHTA and CDR2 FQGTGA.